The present entry profiles one TCR beta chain with its context. Its antigen is undetermined. Primers included in the PCR were 60 Vbeta and 13 Jbeta primers. Libraries were prepared by immunoSEQ multiplex PCR; TCRdb keeps only in-frame clonotypes and omits some of them. The sample lists about 190,000 clones, about three quarters occurring once. The data derive from a study of cytomegalovirus exposure and HLA in healthy donors. Across the whole study: Within an early data release were 85 million or so unique TCRs drawn from HLA-typed donors. Study-wide results and caveats: Listed as cytomegalovirus-associated were 150 or so TCR beta chains. Within the data, a cluster of highly shared sequence variants was likely a sequencing artifact. Reports showed the classifier diagnosing cytomegalovirus status with high specificity and sensitivity.

The CDR3 covers 14 residues. Per the germline V gene, CDR1 is LNHDA and CDR2 is SQIVND (reference sequence). J was trimmed by 6 bases and V by 4 bases; bases with no gene match: 5. The V and J genes are TRBV19 and TRBJ1-2; 10 bases are shared with TRBD1. Sequenced sample: PBMCs. The source is a woman in her thirties or forties in good health and CMV-seronegative. In DNA form, the CDR3 reads TGTGCCAGTAGTACTGGGACAGGGGCGGATGGCTACACCTTC. It is translated as CASSTGTGADGYTF.